A single sample gave rise to the 11 T cell receptor beta chains below, sequenced in a study of relationships among human T cell subsets. Semiquantitative ARM-PCR amplified T cell receptor alpha and beta CDR3 regions from mRNA. Tagged nested gene-specific primers were used first, then communal superprimers amplified exponentially. TCRdb re-called the multiplex PCR reads with MiXCR, one entry per CDR3 protein. The sample includes under 15,000 distinct CDR3 sequences, about 60% of them seen just once. CD4+CD25+ regulatory T cells came from anti-CD25 bead selection of positively selected CD4+ cells. The sequencing sample was made of Tregs sorted from blood. The source of these receptors is a man between 40 and 49 years old in good health.

This clonotype was seen a handful of times. This sequence joins TRBV20-1 and TRBJ2-1; 8 positions agree with TRBD2. Germline V gene lookup returns CDR1 DFQATT and CDR2 SNEGSKA (reference sequence). V was clipped by 4 bases and J by 5 bases; unmatched bases: 4. This CDR3 region has 13 residues. The CDR3 protein is CSAIPAGDNEQFF. CDR3 in DNA: TGCAGTGCTATCCCAGCGGGGGACAATGAGCAGTTCTTC.

The chain joins TRBV7-9 to TRBJ2-2; 9 positions match TRBD2. V gave up 5 bases and J gave up 7 bases; unmatched junction bases: 11. From germline, CDR1 is SEHNR and CDR2 FQNEAQ (reference sequence). The CDR3 loop spans 16 amino acids. CDR3 nucleotide sequence: TGTGCCAGCAGCCCACCTTTGGGACTAGCAGTCGGGGAGCTGTTTTTT. It codes for CASSPPLGLAVGELFF. The full variable domain, its missing parts supplied by reference TRBV7-9 and TRBJ2-2, is DTGVSQNPRHKITKRGQNVTFRCDPISEHNRLYWYRQTLGQGPEFLTYFQNEAQLEKSRLLSDRFSAERPKGSFSTLEIQRTEQGDSAMYLCASSPPLGLAVGELFFGEGSRLTVL.

The chain joins TRBV11-2 to TRBJ2-3, with 7 bases lining up with TRBD2. Germline trimming cut 5 bases from V and 2 bases from J; bases unmatched to any gene: 7. There are 15 residues in the CDR3. Germline assignment: CDR1 SGHAT and CDR2 FQNNGV. As DNA, the CDR3 is TGTGCCAGCAGCGTCGGGACTACGGACACAGATACGCAGTATTTT. It is translated as CASSVGTTDTDTQYF. The variable domain in full, with the rest retrieved from reference TRBV11-2 and TRBJ2-3, is EAGVAQSPRYKIIEKRQSVAFWCNPISGHATLYWYQQILGQGPKLLIQFQNNGVVDDSQLPKDRFSAERLKGVDSTLKIQPAKLEDSAVYLCASSVGTTDTDTQYFGPGTRLTVL.

J is TRBJ2-3 and V is TRBV2; TRBD2 is a possible D gene (5 bases). Germline V CDR1 and CDR2: SNHLY, FYNNEI. The CDR3 has 15 residues. The V and J ends lost 7 bases and 0 bases respectively, with 14 bases between them. The CDR3 DNA sequence: TGTGCCAGCACCCCGGAGGTCCAAAGCACAGATACGCAGTATTTT. Residues: CASTPEVQSTDTQYF. Based on the CDR3 plus reference TRBV2 and TRBJ2-3, the full variable domain is EPEVTQTPSHQVTQMGQEVILRCVPISNHLYFYWYRQILGQKVEFLVSFYNNEISEKSEIFDDQFSVERPDGSNFTLKIRSTKLEDSAMYFCASTPEVQSTDTQYFGPGTRLTVL.

This clonotype was picked up a small number of times. The V call is TRBV11-2, the J call TRBJ2-3; TRBD1 is a possible D gene (6 bases). The CDR3 runs 17 residues. V was shortened by 6 bases and J by 0 bases, with 19 bases between the two germline ends. Germline V CDR1 and CDR2: SGHAT, FQNNGV. CDR3 residues: CASRPILAGASTDTQYF. CDR3 bases: TGTGCCAGCAGACCTATTTTAGCAGGGGCTAGCACAGATACGCAGTATTTT.

This chain uses TRBV28 with TRBJ1-5; D gene uncertain. Per germline, CDR1 MDHEN and CDR2 SYDVKM. This CDR3 has 15 residues. The V gene lost 7 bases and the J gene lost 1 base, with 14 bases spanning the gap. The CDR3 DNA reads TGTGCCAGCATCGAGAGGATAGGGAGCAATCAGCCCCAGCATTTT. This encodes CASIERIGSNQPQHF. Supplemented by reference TRBV28 and TRBJ1-5, the full variable domain reads DVKVTQSSRYLVKRTGEKVFLECVQDMDHENMFWYRQDPGLGLRLIYFSYDVKMKEKGDIPEGYSVSREKKERFSLILESASTNQTSMYLCASIERIGSNQPQHFGDGTRLSIL.

This sequence joins TRBV5-1 and TRBJ2-7; 11 bases are shared with TRBD2. The CDR3 sequence is 15 residues long. CDR1 SGHRS and CDR2 YFSETQ come from the germline V gene. Trimming took 4 bases from V and 1 from J; bases not matched to a gene: 4. CDR3 in amino acids: CASSRGTSGSYEQYF. The CDR3 coding sequence is TGCGCCAGCAGCCGAGGGACTAGCGGATCCTACGAGCAGTACTTC.

This clonotype was counted a single time. The chain has TRBV7-2 and TRBJ1-6; D is ambiguous. Deletions cut 6 bases from V and 0 bases from J, with 12 bases between. The germline V gene encodes CDR1 SGHTA and CDR2 FQGNSA. There are 16 residues in the CDR3. Written as DNA, the CDR3 is TGTGCCAGCAGGGCAGACTGGAGCTCCTATAATTCACCCCTCCACTTT. It is translated as CASRADWSSYNSPLHF.

V gene TRBV2 combines with J gene TRBJ2-7, with D uncertain. In germline, CDR1 is SNHLY, CDR2 FYNNEI. This CDR3 region has 12 residues. The V end lost 4 bases, the J end lost 6 bases, and 10 bases lay between the germline ends. The CDR3 DNA follows: TGTGCCAGCAGTGTTGTCCCTCCCGAGCAGTACTTC. Translating it yields CASSVVPPEQYF. Drawing the rest from reference TRBV2 and TRBJ2-7, the complete variable domain is EPEVTQTPSHQVTQMGQEVILRCVPISNHLYFYWYRQILGQKVEFLVSFYNNEISEKSEIFDDQFSVERPDGSNFTLKIRSTKLEDSAMYFCASSVVPPEQYFGPGTRLTVT.

In regard to this clonotype: At one of its ends the junction is not consistent with the germline gene, which may arise from a read error. The chain couples TRBV28 to TRBJ2-7; D not resolved. The CDR3 totals 12 residues. CDR1 MDHEN and CDR2 SYDVKM come from the germline V gene. The CDR3 nucleotides read TGTGCCAGCAGTTTGTCAACCTACAAGCAGTACTTC. Translating gives CASSLSTYKQYF.

The rearrangement joins TRBV5-5 to TRBJ2-3; D may be TRBD2 (6 bases). The CDR3 is made up of 15 amino acids. Germline assignment: CDR1 SGHKS and CDR2 YYEKEE (reference sequence). Trimming shortened V by 1 base and J by 2 bases, and 11 bases separated the two germline ends. CDR3 loop: CASSLRGDSTDTQYF. The CDR3 DNA is TGTGCCAGCAGCTTGAGAGGGGACTCCACAGATACGCAGTATTTT.